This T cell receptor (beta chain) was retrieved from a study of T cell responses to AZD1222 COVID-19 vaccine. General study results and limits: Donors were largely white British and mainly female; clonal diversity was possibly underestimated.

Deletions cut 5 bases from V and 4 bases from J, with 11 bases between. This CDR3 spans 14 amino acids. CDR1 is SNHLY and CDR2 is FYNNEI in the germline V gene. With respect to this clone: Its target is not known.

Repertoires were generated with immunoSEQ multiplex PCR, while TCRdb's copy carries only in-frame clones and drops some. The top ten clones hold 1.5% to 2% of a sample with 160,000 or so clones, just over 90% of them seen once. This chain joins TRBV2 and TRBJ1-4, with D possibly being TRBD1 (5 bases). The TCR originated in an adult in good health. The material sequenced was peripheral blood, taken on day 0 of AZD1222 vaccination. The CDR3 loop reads CASSFSGGNEKLFF. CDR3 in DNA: TGTGCCAGCAGTTTCTCTGGGGGTAATGAAAAACTGTTTTTT.